The 10 T cell receptor beta chains in this list originate from one sample, sequenced in a study of cytomegalovirus exposure and HLA in healthy donors. The PCR made use of 60 Vbeta and 13 Jbeta primers. The protocol was immunoSEQ multiplex PCR, while the TCRdb copy is restricted to in-frame clones and leaves out a portion. The table records 150,000 to 200,000 clones, 70% to 80% of them present only once. Source material: PBMCs. All receptors come from a woman aged 30 to 39 in good health and CMV-seropositive.

J is TRBJ1-1 and V is TRBV28; perhaps TRBD1 as D (6 bases). The germline V and J ends were trimmed by 5 bases and 4 bases, with 20 bases remaining between them. The germline gives CDR1 MDHEN, CDR2 SYDVKM. This CDR3 comprises 16 residues. The CDR3 nucleotides read TGTGCCAGCAGTACCAAATTCAACAGGGCTTTCACTGAAGCTTTCTTT. Its translation is CASSTKFNRAFTEAFF.

The chain combines TRBV5-1 with TRBJ2-7; TRBD1 aligns across 10 bases. The trim removed 4 bases at V and 3 bases at J, leaving 10 bases unmatched. The V gene's germline CDR1 is SGHRS and CDR2 YFSETQ. The CDR3 is 16 residues long. The CDR3 region has the DNA TGCGCCAGCAGCCTTCACCCCGGGACAGGGGACTACGAGCAGTACTTC. This gives the protein CASSLHPGTGDYEQYF. Looking up the rest from reference TRBV5-1 and TRBJ2-7 gives the full variable domain: KAGVTQTPRYLIKTRGQQVTLSCSPISGHRSVSWYQQTPGQGLQFLFEYFSETQRNKGNFPGRFSGRQFSNSRSEMNVSTLELGDSALYLCASSLHPGTGDYEQYFGPGTRLTVT.

The CDR3 DNA reads as TGTGCCAGCAGCTTAGCGTACAGTTACTCTGGAAACACCATATATTTT. It codes for CASSLAYSYSGNTIYF. The chain couples TRBV7-2 to TRBJ1-3; D gene unclear. Trimming pared 0 bases from V and 0 bases from J, leaving 9 bases between. There are 16 residues in the CDR3. The germline V gene encodes CDR1 SGHTA and CDR2 FQGNSA. Complete variable domain (other parts from reference TRBV7-2 and TRBJ1-3): GAGVSQSPSNKVTEKGKDVELRCDPISGHTALYWYRQSLGQGLEFLIYFQGNSAPDKSGLPSDRFSAERTGGSVSTLTIQRTQQEDSAVYLCASSLAYSYSGNTIYFGEGSWLTVV.

This clone has just a few counts. V and J are TRBV6-1 and TRBJ2-7; D call uncertain. Trimming removed 7 bases at V and 2 bases at J, with 6 bases between. The CDR3 runs 11 residues. Germline loops: CDR1 MNHNS, CDR2 SASEGT. The CDR3 loop is CASTDAYEQYF. The CDR3 bases are TGTGCCAGCACAGATGCCTACGAGCAGTACTTC.

The CDR3 nucleotides read TGTGCCAGCAGTGACTCTTGGGACAGGGAGGCTGGTGGCTACACCTTC. Amino acid sequence: CASSDSWDREAGGYTF. V and J are TRBV6-4 and TRBJ1-2; 9 bases map to TRBD1. V lost 0 bases to trimming and J lost 7 bases; unmatched junction nucleotides: 9. This CDR3 region has 16 residues. Germline assignment: CDR1 MRHNA and CDR2 SNTAGT.

The J gene is TRBJ2-1, the V gene TRBV5-1, with TRBD2 matching 11 bases. This CDR3 contains 17 residues. The ends lost 1 base at V and 0 bases at J; junction bases unmatched: 3. Germline V gives CDR1 SGHRS, CDR2 YFSETQ. This CDR3 reads CASSLSTSGSSYNEQFF. The CDR3 DNA reads TGCGCCAGCAGCTTGTCAACTAGCGGGAGCTCCTACAATGAGCAGTTCTTC.

This clone was seen a few times. The genes are TRBV2 and TRBJ2-1, with 9 nucleotides matching TRBD2. Germline trimming cut 4 bases from V and 4 bases from J; bases unmatched to any gene: 11. This CDR3 spans 17 amino acids. Germline V gene sequence: CDR1 SNHLY, CDR2 FYNNEI. This chain's CDR3 is CASSVLAGALSYNEQFF. In DNA, the CDR3 is TGTGCCAGCAGTGTGTTAGCGGGGGCCTTATCTTACAATGAGCAGTTCTTC.

The chain couples TRBV19 to TRBJ2-7, with TRBD2 identical over 8 bases. Per the germline V gene, CDR1 is LNHDA and CDR2 is SQIVND (reference sequence). The CDR3 runs 17 residues. V lost 7 bases to trimming and J lost 2 bases; unmatched junction nucleotides: 16. The CDR3 DNA reads as TGTGCCAGTACCCCGGGACTAGTCGCCGAAGGACCCTACGAGCAGTACTTC. This translates into CASTPGLVAEGPYEQYF.

CDR3 amino acids: CASSITNRVGNSPLHF. The CDR3 nucleotides read TGTGCCAGTAGTATAACAAACAGGGTCGGAAATTCACCCCTCCACTTT. The chain uses TRBV19 and TRBJ1-6; D possibly corresponds to TRBD1 (6 bases). This CDR3 has 16 residues. Trimming removed 2 bases from V and 7 bases from J, with 15 bases in between. Germline CDR1 is LNHDA and CDR2 is SQIVND (reference sequence).

The chain is built from TRBV11-2 and TRBJ2-1, with TRBD2 matching 15 bases. Germline values: CDR1 SGHAT, CDR2 FQNNGV. The CDR3 runs to 18 residues. Trimming at V came to 5 bases and at J to 1 base, leaving 6 bases not matched to a gene. The CDR3 sequence: CASSRTSGGARSYNEQFF. As DNA, the CDR3 is TGTGCCAGCAGCCGGACTAGCGGGGGGGCTAGGTCCTACAATGAGCAGTTCTTC.